This entry describes one T cell receptor beta chain. Its target is unknown. The data originate from a study of PD-1 blockade in mismatch repair-deficient tumors. Across the whole study: Enrolled about 2012-2016, patients had progressing, pretreated mismatch repair-deficient cancers of about a dozen types.

Sequenced by immunoSEQ multiplex PCR; TCRdb stores in-frame clones only, minus some. The sample records about 38,000 clones, roughly 83% being singletons. Findings and caveats of the study: Rapid post-treatment expansion, then contraction, generally preceding radiologic response, marked tumor-resident clones.

V was pared by 6 bases and J by 0 bases, with 14 bases between. The length of the CDR3 is 15 residues. Germline loops: CDR1 MNHNS, CDR2 SASEGT. All patients were mismatch repair deficient, assessed by either PCR or immunohistochemistry. A few pembrolizumab responders had their TCRs sequenced. The sequence was obtained from an adult with mismatch repair-deficient cancer. Here the sequenced sample was peripheral blood, taken 4 weeks after starting pembrolizumab. V and J are TRBV6-1 and TRBJ1-1; D is possibly TRBD1 (5 bases). The CDR3 loop is CASSLLPDMNTEAFF. In nucleotides, the CDR3 is TGTGCCAGCAGCCTCTTACCGGACATGAACACTGAAGCTTTCTTT.